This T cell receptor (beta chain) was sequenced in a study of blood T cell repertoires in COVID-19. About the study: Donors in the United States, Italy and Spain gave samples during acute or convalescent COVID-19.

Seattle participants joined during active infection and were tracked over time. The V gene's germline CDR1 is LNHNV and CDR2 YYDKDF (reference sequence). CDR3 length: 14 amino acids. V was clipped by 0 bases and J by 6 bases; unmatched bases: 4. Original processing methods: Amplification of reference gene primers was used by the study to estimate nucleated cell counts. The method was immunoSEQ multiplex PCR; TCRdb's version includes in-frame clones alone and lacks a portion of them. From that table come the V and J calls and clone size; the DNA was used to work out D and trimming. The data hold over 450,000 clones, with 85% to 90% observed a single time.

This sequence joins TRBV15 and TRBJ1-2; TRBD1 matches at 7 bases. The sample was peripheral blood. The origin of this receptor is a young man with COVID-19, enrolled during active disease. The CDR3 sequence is CATSRDRTGDGYTF. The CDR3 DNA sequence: TGTGCCACCAGCAGAGATAGGACAGGTGATGGCTACACCTTC.